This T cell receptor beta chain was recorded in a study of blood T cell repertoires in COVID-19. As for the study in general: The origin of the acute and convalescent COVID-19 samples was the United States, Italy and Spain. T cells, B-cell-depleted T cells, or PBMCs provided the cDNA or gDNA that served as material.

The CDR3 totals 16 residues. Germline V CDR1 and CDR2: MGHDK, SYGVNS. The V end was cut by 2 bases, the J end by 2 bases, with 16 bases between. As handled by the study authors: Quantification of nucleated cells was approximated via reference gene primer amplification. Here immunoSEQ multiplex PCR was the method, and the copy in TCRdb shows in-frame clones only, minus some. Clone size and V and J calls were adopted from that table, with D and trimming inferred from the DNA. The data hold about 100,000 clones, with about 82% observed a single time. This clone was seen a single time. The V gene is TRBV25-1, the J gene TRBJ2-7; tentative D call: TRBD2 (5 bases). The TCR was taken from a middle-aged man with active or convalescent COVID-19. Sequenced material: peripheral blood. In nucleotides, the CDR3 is TGTGCCAGCAGTGAACGATTGGGGAGAGAGACCTACGAGCAGTACTTC. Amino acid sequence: CASSERLGRETYEQYF.